The sequence of this T cell receptor beta chain was determined in a study of blood T cell repertoires in COVID-19. Study background: COVID-19 samples, acute and convalescent, were from the United States, Italy and Spain. Sample material is recorded as cDNA or gDNA derived from T cells, B-cell-depleted T cells, or PBMCs.

The count of this clone is one. V gave up 10 bases and J gave up 0 bases, with 9 bases separating them. CDR1 is ENHRY and CDR2 is SYGVKD in the germline V gene. This CDR3 has 13 amino acids. Original analysis: Counts of nucleated cells, estimated from reference gene primer amplification, were obtained. Clones were read by immunoSEQ multiplex PCR, and TCRdb kept only the in-frame ones, dropping some. That table supplies the V and J calls and clone size; D and trimming were determined from the DNA. The sample shows some 16,000 clones, about 81% of them seen only once. The clonotype comes from a man aged 60 to 75 with acute or convalescent COVID-19. The sample consisted of peripheral blood. The chain couples TRBV10-3 to TRBJ1-4; no definite D call. In DNA, the CDR3 is TGTGCCACCCGGGGATCAACTAATGAAAAACTGTTTTTT. It encodes CATRGSTNEKLFF.